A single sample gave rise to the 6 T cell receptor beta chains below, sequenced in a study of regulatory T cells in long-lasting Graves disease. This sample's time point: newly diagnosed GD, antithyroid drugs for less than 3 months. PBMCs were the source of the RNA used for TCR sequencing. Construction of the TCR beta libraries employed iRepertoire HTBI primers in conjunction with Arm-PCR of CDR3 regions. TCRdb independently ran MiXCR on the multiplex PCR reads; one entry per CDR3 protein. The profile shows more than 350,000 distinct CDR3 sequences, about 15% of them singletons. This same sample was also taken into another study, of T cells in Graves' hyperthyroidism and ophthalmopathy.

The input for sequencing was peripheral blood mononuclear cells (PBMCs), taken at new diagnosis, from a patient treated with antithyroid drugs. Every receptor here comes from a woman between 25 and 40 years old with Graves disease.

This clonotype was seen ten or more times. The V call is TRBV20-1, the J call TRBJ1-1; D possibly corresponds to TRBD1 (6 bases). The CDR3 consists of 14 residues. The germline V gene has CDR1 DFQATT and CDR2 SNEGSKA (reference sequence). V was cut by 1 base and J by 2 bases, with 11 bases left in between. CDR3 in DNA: TGCAGTGCTAGAGTAGGGGGGCCCAACACTGAAGCTTTCTTT. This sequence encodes CSARVGGPNTEAFF.

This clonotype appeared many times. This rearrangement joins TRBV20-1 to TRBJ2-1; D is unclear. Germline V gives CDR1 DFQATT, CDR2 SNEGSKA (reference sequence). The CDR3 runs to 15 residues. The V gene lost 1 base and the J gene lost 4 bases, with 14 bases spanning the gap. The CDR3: CSARASMPRYNEQFF. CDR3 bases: TGCAGTGCTAGAGCCTCCATGCCGCGATACAATGAGCAGTTCTTC.

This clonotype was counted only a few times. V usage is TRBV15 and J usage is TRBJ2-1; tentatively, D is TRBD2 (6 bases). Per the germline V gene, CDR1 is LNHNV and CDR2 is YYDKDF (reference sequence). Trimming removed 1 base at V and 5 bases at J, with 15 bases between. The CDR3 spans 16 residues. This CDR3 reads CATSRGTGVFHNEQFF. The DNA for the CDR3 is TGTGCCACCAGCAGAGGAACGGGAGTTTTCCACAATGAGCAGTTCTTC.

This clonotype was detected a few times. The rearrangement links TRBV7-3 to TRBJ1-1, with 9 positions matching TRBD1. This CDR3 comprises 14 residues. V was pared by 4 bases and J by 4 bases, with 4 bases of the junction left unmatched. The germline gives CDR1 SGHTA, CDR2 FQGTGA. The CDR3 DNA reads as TGTGCCAGCAGCTCCGGACAGGGGCCCACTGAAGCTTTCTTT. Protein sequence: CASSSGQGPTEAFF.

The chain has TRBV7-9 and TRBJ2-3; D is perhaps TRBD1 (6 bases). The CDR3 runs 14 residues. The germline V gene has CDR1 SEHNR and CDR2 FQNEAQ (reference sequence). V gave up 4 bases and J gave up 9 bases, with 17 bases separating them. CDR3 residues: CASSSSPRGGTQYF. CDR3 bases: TGTGCCAGCAGCTCGAGTCCCAGGGGTGGGACGCAGTATTTT.

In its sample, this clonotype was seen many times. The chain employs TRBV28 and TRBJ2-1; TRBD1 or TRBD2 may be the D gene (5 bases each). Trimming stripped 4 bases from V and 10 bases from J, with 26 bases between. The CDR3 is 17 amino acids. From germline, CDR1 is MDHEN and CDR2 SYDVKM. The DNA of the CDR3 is TGTGCCAGCAGTTCACCCTCGGGGCTAGTTATTGTAAGCGAGCAGTTCTTC. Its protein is CASSSPSGLVIVSEQFF.